The 22 T cell receptor beta chains given below trace back to one sample, sequenced in a study of blood T cell repertoires in COVID-19. This table comes from immunoSEQ multiplex PCR, and its TCRdb copy is limited to in-frame clones, with some not included. Altogether about 200,000 clones are present, around 90% being singletons, with the ten largest covering 0.6% to 0.8%. The material sequenced was peripheral blood. The receptors were gathered from a man aged 45-65 years with acute or convalescent COVID-19.

The V call is TRBV7-8, the J call TRBJ1-1; no definite D call. Germline CDR1 reads SGHVS; CDR2 reads FQNEAQ. This CDR3 comprises 14 residues. The V end was cut by 2 bases, the J end by 1 base, with 8 bases between. DNA of the CDR3: TGTGCCAGCAGCTTACCCGGGTCGAACACTGAAGCTTTCTTT. Amino acid sequence: CASSLPGSNTEAFF. The complete variable domain, with remaining parts taken from reference TRBV7-8 and TRBJ1-1, reads GAGVSQSPRYKVAKRGQDVALRCDPISGHVSLFWYQQALGQGPEFLTYFQNEAQLDKSGLPSDRFFAERPEGSVSTLKIQRTQQEDSAVYLCASSLPGSNTEAFFGQGTRLTVV.

V and J are TRBV30 and TRBJ1-2; D remains unclear. The CDR3 has 12 residues. V gave up 2 bases and J gave up 5 bases, with 9 bases separating them. Per germline, CDR1 GTSNPN and CDR2 SVGIG (reference sequence). The CDR3 here is CAWSQTTYGYTF. The DNA of the CDR3 is TGTGCCTGGAGTCAGACAACTTATGGCTACACCTTC. Variable domain in full (rest from reference TRBV30 and TRBJ1-2): SQTIHQWPATLVQPVGSPLSLECTVEGTSNPNLYWYRQAAGRGLQLLFYSVGIGQISSEVPQNLSASRPQDRQFILSSKKLLLSDSGFYLCAWSQTTYGYTFGSGTRLTVV.

The chain uses TRBV5-5 and TRBJ2-5; the D gene is possibly TRBD1 (6 bases). The V end lost 0 bases, the J end lost 2 bases, and 11 bases lay between the germline ends. Germline lookup yields CDR1 SGHKS and CDR2 YYEKEE (reference sequence). The CDR3 covers 15 residues. The CDR3 spells CASSLAGDNQETQYF. CDR3 sequence (DNA): TGTGCCAGCAGCTTGGCCGGGGACAATCAAGAGACCCAGTACTTC. The entire variable domain, with the rest obtained from reference TRBV5-5 and TRBJ2-5, is as follows: DAGVTQSPTHLIKTRGQQVTLRCSPISGHKSVSWYQQVLGQGPQFIFQYYEKEERGRGNFPDRFSARQFPNYSSELNVNALLLGDSALYLCASSLAGDNQETQYFGPGTRLLVL.

V usage is TRBV2 and J usage is TRBJ2-1, with D possibly TRBD1 on 6 matching bases. Trimming shortened V by 8 bases and J by 8 bases, and 13 bases separated the two germline ends. CDR1 and CDR2 from the germline V gene are SNHLY and FYNNEI. This CDR3 region has 12 residues. CDR3 sequence (DNA): TGTGCCAGCGGTTACAGGGTCTATGAGCAGTTCTTC. Amino acid sequence: CASGYRVYEQFF.

In its sample, this clone was seen a few times. The chain carries TRBV28 and TRBJ2-5, with 7 positions matching TRBD2. This CDR3 spans 14 amino acids. CDR1 MDHEN and CDR2 SYDVKM come from the germline V gene. V was pared by 4 bases and J by 5 bases, with 7 bases of the junction left unmatched. The CDR3 coding sequence is TGTGCCAGCAGTTCCGCAGGGAGGGTCGAGACCCAGTACTTC. It is translated as CASSSAGRVETQYF.

The chain employs TRBV14 and TRBJ1-2, with 9 bases fitting TRBD1. The CDR3 length is 15 residues. In germline, CDR1 is SGHDN, CDR2 FVKESK. Germline trimming cut 4 bases from V and 4 bases from J; bases unmatched to any gene: 7. The CDR3 DNA is TGTGCCAGCAGCCGAGGGACAGGGCAAGGCTATGGCTACACCTTC. As protein: CASSRGTGQGYGYTF.

In its sample, this clone was seen a few times. The chain has TRBV6-5 and TRBJ1-5; 7 bases are a match to TRBD1. After removal of 6 bases from V and 3 bases from J, the junction contained 8 bases not matched to a gene. Germline CDR1 is MNHEY and CDR2 is SVGAGI. CDR3 length equals 15 residues. CDR3 DNA sequence: TGTGCCAGCAGACTCTACAGGGGTGCCAATCAGCCCCAGCATTTT. Its protein is CASRLYRGANQPQHF.

This sequence joins TRBV9 and TRBJ2-3, with 7 bases identical to TRBD2. This CDR3 comprises 14 residues. Trimming removed 2 bases from V and 0 bases from J; junction bases left unmatched: 0. Germline loops: CDR1 SGDLS, CDR2 YYNGEE. The CDR3 region is CASSVGGSTDTQYF. DNA for the CDR3: TGTGCCAGCAGCGTGGGGGGGAGCACAGATACGCAGTATTTT.

The chain carries TRBV30 and TRBJ2-2; D is possibly TRBD1 (5 bases). The germline gives CDR1 GTSNPN, CDR2 SVGIG (reference sequence). The CDR3 is 16 amino acids. The germline V and J ends were trimmed by 2 bases and 0 bases, with 13 bases remaining between them. The CDR3: CAWSPPVGPNTGELFF. The CDR3 nucleotides are TGTGCCTGGAGTCCCCCCGTGGGGCCGAACACCGGGGAGCTGTTTTTT.

The chain couples TRBV7-2 to TRBJ2-1, with 12 bases lining up with TRBD2. This CDR3 comprises 17 residues. The V gene end was trimmed by 5 bases and the J gene end by 8 bases; junction bases not matched to a gene: 13. The germline CDR1 and CDR2 sequences are SGHTA and FQGNSA. The CDR3 reads CASSPYSTSGSVYEQFF. The CDR3 nucleotides are TGTGCCAGCAGCCCCTACTCGACTAGCGGGAGTGTCTATGAGCAGTTCTTC.

This chain links TRBV5-4 with TRBJ1-2; D is unclear. Looked up from germline, CDR1 is SGHNT and CDR2 is YYREEE (reference sequence). V lost 2 bases to trimming and J lost 9 bases, with 11 bases between them. This CDR3 has 12 amino acids. This CDR3 reads CASSLDRGRYTF. The CDR3 coding sequence is TGTGCCAGCAGCTTAGACCGAGGGCGCTACACCTTC.

The chain joins TRBV6-6 to TRBJ1-5; 7 nucleotides line up with TRBD1. The CDR3 consists of 14 residues. Germline CDR1 and CDR2: MNHNY and SVGAGI (reference sequence). Trimming cost V 6 bases and J 1 base; bases outside gene matches: 3. The CDR3 protein is CASRQGLSNQPQHF. The DNA for the CDR3 is TGTGCCAGCAGACAGGGGCTCAGCAATCAGCCCCAGCATTTT.

The chain uses TRBV27 and TRBJ2-3, with TRBD1 matching 8 bases. V was pared by 5 bases and J by 0 bases, with 4 bases of the junction left unmatched. This CDR3 is 15 amino acids long. Germline V gives CDR1 MNHEY, CDR2 SMNVEV (reference sequence). The CDR3 sequence: CASSPWTGSTDTQYF. DNA of the CDR3: TGTGCCAGCAGTCCCTGGACAGGGAGCACAGATACGCAGTATTTT.

V and J are TRBV11-2 and TRBJ2-7, with 10 positions matching TRBD1. The CDR3 sequence is 16 residues long. The trim removed 0 bases at V and 2 bases at J, leaving 4 bases unmatched. Germline CDR1 and CDR2: SGHAT and FQNNGV. In DNA form, the CDR3 reads TGTGCCAGCAGCTTAGAGGGGACAGGGGTCGCCTACGAGCAGTACTTC. This gives the protein CASSLEGTGVAYEQYF.

The chain is built from TRBV27 and TRBJ2-7; TRBD1 is a possible D gene (6 bases). CDR3 size: 13 residues. Trimming pared 4 bases from V and 2 bases from J, leaving 9 bases between. The germline V gene encodes CDR1 MNHEY and CDR2 SMNVEV (reference sequence). CDR3 sequence reads: CASSWTATYEQYF. The CDR3 region has the DNA TGTGCCAGCAGTTGGACAGCTACCTACGAGCAGTACTTC.

This chain links TRBV9 with TRBJ2-2; 8 nucleotides agree with TRBD2. J gave up 1 base and V 0 bases, and 2 bases lay outside the gene matches. CDR3 size: 16 residues. Germline lookup yields CDR1 SGDLS and CDR2 YYNGEE. The CDR3 DNA is TGTGCCAGCAGCGTAGTTAGCGGGATGAACACCGGGGAGCTGTTTTTT. Translated: CASSVVSGMNTGELFF.

This chain connects TRBV9 to TRBJ2-2; maybe TRBD2 (6 bases). Per germline, CDR1 SGDLS and CDR2 YYNGEE. The CDR3 runs to 12 residues. V dropped 4 bases and J dropped 7 bases, with 8 bases sitting between them. The CDR3 coding sequence is TGTGCCAGCAGCCGGGGGTTCGGGGAGCTGTTTTTT. Protein sequence: CASSRGFGELFF.

The chain recombines TRBV27 with TRBJ1-4, with 9 bases aligning to TRBD1. The CDR3 contains 15 residues. V shed 5 bases, J shed 5 bases, and the junction held 6 bases outside the gene matches. Germline V CDR1 and CDR2: MNHEY, SMNVEV (reference sequence). The CDR3 sequence: CASSVGTGINEKLFF. CDR3 DNA: TGTGCCAGCAGTGTAGGGACAGGGATCAATGAAAAACTGTTTTTT.

The chain uses TRBV14 and TRBJ2-7, with 9 bases that match TRBD1. Germline V gene sequence: CDR1 SGHDN, CDR2 FVKESK. The CDR3 consists of 14 residues. J gave up 6 bases and V 3 bases, and 6 bases lay outside the gene matches. Here the CDR3 reads CASSQGTGWREQYF. CDR3 nucleotides: TGTGCCAGCAGCCAGGGGACAGGGTGGCGCGAGCAGTACTTC.

The rearrangement uses TRBV3-1 (or the pseudogene TRBV3-2) and TRBJ1-6; 7 bases line up with TRBD1. The junction had 9 bases not matched to a gene; V was cut back by 1 base and J by 9 bases. Germline-derived CDR1 and CDR2 are LGHDT and YNNKEL (reference sequence). The CDR3 has 16 residues. The CDR3 sequence is CASSQGAAGGLSPLHF. CDR3 in DNA: TGTGCCAGCAGCCAAGGGGCGGCAGGGGGACTTTCACCCCTCCACTTT.

The chain joins TRBV7-2 to TRBJ2-5; D might be TRBD2 (5 bases). Germline V gives CDR1 SGHTA, CDR2 FQGNSA. The CDR3 extends over 16 amino acids. Trimming stripped 5 bases from V and 0 bases from J, with 16 bases between. CDR3 DNA sequence: TGTGCCAGCAGCCCTCACCCCCCGGGGAACCAAGAGACCCAGTACTTC. Translating gives CASSPHPPGNQETQYF.

This clone showed up just once. The chain couples TRBV19 to TRBJ1-1; D remains unclear. The germline V gene has CDR1 LNHDA and CDR2 SQIVND (reference sequence). CDR3 size: 13 residues. With 3 bases removed from V and 0 bases from J, the gap between germline ends came to 5 bases. The CDR3 region has the DNA TGTGCCAGTAGTATGTTATTGAACACTGAAGCTTTCTTT. Its translation: CASSMLLNTEAFF.